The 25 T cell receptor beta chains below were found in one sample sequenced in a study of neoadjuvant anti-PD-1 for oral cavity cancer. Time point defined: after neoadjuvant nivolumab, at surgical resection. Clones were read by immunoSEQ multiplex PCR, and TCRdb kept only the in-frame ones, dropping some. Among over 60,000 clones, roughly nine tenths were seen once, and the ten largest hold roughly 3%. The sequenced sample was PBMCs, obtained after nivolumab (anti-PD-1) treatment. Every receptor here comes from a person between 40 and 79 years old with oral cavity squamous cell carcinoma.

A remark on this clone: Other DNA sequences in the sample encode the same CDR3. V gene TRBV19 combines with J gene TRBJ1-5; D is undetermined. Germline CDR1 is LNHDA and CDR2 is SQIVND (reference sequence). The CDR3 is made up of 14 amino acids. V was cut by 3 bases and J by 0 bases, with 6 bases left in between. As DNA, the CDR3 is TGTGCCAGTAGTATTGGGTATAGCAATCAGCCCCAGCATTTT. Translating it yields CASSIGYSNQPQHF.

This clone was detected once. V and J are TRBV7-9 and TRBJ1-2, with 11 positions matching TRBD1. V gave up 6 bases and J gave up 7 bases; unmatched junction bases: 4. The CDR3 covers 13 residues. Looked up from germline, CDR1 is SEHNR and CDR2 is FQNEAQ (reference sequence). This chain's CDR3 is CASRRTGGSGYTF. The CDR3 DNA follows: TGTGCCAGCAGACGGACAGGGGGCAGTGGCTACACCTTC.

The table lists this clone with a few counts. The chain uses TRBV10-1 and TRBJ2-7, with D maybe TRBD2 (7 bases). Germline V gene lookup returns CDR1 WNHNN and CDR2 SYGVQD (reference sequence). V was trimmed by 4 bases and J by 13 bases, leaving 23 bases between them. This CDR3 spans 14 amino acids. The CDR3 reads CASSVPGAGAALYF. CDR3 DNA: TGCGCCAGCAGTGTCCCCGGGGCGGGGGCCGCCCTTTACTTC.

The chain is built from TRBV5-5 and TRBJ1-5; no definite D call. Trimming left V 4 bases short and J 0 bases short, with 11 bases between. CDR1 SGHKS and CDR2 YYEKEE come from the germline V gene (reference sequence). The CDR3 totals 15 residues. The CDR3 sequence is CASSPTEYSNQPQHF. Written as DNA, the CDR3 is TGTGCCAGCAGCCCCACAGAGTATAGCAATCAGCCCCAGCATTTT.

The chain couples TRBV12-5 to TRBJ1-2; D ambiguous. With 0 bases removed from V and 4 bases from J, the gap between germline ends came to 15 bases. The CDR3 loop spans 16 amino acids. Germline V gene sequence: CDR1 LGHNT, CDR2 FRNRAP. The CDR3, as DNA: TGTGCTAGTGGTTTGGTACCGAATCAGAAGGCCTATGGCTACACCTTC. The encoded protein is CASGLVPNQKAYGYTF.

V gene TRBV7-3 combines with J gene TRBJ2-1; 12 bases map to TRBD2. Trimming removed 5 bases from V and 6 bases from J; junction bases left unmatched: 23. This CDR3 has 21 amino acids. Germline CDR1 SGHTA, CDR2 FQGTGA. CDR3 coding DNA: TGTGCCAGCAGCCTCGGTACGGGACTAGCGGGCAGCGTTACCCCTTTCAATGAGCAGTTCTTC. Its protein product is CASSLGTGLAGSVTPFNEQFF.

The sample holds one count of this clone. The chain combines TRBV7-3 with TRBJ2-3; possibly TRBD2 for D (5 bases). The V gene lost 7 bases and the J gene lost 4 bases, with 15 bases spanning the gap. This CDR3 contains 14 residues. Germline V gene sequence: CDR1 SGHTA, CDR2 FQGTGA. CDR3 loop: CASNTGVVADTQYF. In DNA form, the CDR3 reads TGTGCCAGCAACACCGGGGTTGTGGCAGATACGCAGTATTTT.

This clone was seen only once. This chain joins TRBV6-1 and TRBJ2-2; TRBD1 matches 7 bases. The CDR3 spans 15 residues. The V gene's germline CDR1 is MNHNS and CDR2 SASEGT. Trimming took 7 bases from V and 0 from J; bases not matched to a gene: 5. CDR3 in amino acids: CASIPGTANTGELFF. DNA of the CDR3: TGTGCCAGCATCCCCGGGACAGCGAACACCGGGGAGCTGTTTTTT.

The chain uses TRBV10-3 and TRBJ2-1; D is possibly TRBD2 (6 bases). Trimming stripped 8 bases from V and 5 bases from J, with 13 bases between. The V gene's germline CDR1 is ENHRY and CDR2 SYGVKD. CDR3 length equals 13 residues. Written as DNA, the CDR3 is TGTGCCATCGGTTTAGCGGAACACAATGAGCAGTTCTTC. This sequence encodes CAIGLAEHNEQFF.

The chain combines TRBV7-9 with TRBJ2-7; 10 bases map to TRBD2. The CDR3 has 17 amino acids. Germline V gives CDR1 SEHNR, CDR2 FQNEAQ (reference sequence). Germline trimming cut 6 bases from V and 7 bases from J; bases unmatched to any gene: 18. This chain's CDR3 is CASSKGSGRGRGGEQYF. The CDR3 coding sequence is TGTGCCAGCAGTAAAGGGAGCGGGAGGGGGCGAGGCGGGGAGCAGTACTTC.

CDR3 amino acids: CASNRDSYNSPLHF. The CDR3 DNA is TGTGCCAGCAACCGGGACAGCTATAATTCACCCCTCCACTTT. The chain is built from TRBV5-8 and TRBJ1-6, with 7 bases identical to TRBD1. CDR1 is SGHTS and CDR2 is YDEGEE in the germline V gene. This CDR3 is 14 amino acids long. The junction had 3 bases not matched to a gene; V was cut back by 6 bases and J by 3 bases.

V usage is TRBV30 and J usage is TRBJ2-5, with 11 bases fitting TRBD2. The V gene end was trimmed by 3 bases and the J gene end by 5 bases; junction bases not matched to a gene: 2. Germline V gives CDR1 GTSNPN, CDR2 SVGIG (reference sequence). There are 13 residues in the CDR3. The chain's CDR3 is CAWRLAGAETQYF. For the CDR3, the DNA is TGTGCCTGGAGACTAGCGGGAGCGGAGACCCAGTACTTC.

CDR3 sequence reads: CASSSYRSREQYF. The CDR3 DNA is TGTGCCAGCAGTTCGTACAGGTCTCGCGAGCAGTACTTC. The rearrangement links TRBV27 to TRBJ2-7, with D possibly TRBD1 on 5 matching bases. The germline V and J ends were trimmed by 4 bases and 6 bases, with 13 bases remaining between them. CDR1 is MNHEY and CDR2 is SMNVEV in the germline V gene (reference sequence). This CDR3 contains 13 residues.

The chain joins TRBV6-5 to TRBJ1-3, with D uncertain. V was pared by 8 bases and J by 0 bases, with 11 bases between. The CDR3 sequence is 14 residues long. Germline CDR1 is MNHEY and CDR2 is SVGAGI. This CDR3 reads CASSAGPSGNTIYF. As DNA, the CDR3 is TGTGCCAGCTCGGCAGGACCCTCTGGAAACACCATATATTTT.

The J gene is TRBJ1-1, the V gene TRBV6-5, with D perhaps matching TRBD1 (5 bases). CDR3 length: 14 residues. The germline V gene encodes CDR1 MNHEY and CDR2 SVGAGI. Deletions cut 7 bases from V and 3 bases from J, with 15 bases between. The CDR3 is CASKEQDFYTEAFF. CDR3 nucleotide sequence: TGTGCCAGCAAAGAACAGGATTTTTACACTGAAGCTTTCTTT.

The DNA of the CDR3 is TGTGCCAGCAGCTCAAATGAGCAGTTCTTC. Encoded protein: CASSSNEQFF. This chain links TRBV7-9 with TRBJ2-1; no clear D. Trimming shortened V by 4 bases and J by 7 bases, and 2 bases separated the two germline ends. Per germline, CDR1 SEHNR and CDR2 FQNEAQ (reference sequence). CDR3 length: 10 residues.

The CDR3 loop reads CASSLVPWDRPYGYTF. Here the CDR3 DNA reads TGTGCCAGCAGCTTAGTTCCTTGGGACAGACCTTATGGCTACACCTTC. The gene calls are TRBV11-3 and TRBJ1-2; 7 bases are a match to TRBD1. The germline V gene has CDR1 SGHNT and CDR2 YENEEA. V shed 1 base and J 5 bases; nucleotides not matched to a gene: 10. This CDR3 region has 16 residues.

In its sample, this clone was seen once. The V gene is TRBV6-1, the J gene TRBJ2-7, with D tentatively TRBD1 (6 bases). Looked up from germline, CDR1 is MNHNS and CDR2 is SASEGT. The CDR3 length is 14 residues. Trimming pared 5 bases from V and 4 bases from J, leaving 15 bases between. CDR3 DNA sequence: TGTGCCAGCAGTCCCCGACAGGAGAAATACGAGCAGTACTTC. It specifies CASSPRQEKYEQYF.

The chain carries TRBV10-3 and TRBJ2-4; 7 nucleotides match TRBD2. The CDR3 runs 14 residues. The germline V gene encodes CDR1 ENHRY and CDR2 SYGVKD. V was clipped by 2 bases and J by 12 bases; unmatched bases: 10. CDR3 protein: CAISEASSGGTQYF. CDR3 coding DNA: TGTGCCATCAGTGAGGCCTCTAGCGGAGGAACTCAGTACTTC.

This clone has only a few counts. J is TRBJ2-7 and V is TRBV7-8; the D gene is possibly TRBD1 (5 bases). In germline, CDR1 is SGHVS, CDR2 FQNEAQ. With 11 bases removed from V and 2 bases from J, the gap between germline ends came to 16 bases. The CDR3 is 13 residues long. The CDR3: CAGQDRGTYEQYF. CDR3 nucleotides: TGTGCCGGACAAGACAGAGGAACCTACGAGCAGTACTTC.

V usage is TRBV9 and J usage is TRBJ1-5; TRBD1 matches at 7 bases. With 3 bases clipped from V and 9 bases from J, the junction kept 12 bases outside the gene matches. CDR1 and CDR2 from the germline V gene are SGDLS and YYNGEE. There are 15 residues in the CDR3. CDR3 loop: CASSADDRVRRPQHF. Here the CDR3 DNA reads TGTGCCAGCAGCGCCGACGACAGGGTTCGAAGGCCCCAGCATTTT.

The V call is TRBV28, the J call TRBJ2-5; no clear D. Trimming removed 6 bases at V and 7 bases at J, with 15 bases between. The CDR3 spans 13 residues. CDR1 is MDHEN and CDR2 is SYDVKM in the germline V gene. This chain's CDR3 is CASSPPVRRTQYF. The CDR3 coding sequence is TGTGCCAGCAGCCCCCCCGTTAGAAGGACCCAGTACTTC. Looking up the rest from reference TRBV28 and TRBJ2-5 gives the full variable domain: DVKVTQSSRYLVKRTGEKVFLECVQDMDHENMFWYRQDPGLGLRLIYFSYDVKMKEKGDIPEGYSVSREKKERFSLILESASTNQTSMYLCASSPPVRRTQYFGPGTRLLVL.

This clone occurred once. The CDR3 nucleotides read TGTGCCAGCAGTGTGGGTTACACCGGGGAGCTGTTTTTT. Its translation: CASSVGYTGELFF. The chain carries TRBV28 and TRBJ2-2, with D unresolved. Per germline, CDR1 MDHEN and CDR2 SYDVKM. V lost 5 bases and J lost 3, with 7 bases in between. The CDR3 runs to 13 residues. The variable domain in full, with the rest retrieved from reference TRBV28 and TRBJ2-2, is DVKVTQSSRYLVKRTGEKVFLECVQDMDHENMFWYRQDPGLGLRLIYFSYDVKMKEKGDIPEGYSVSREKKERFSLILESASTNQTSMYLCASSVGYTGELFFGEGSRLTVL.

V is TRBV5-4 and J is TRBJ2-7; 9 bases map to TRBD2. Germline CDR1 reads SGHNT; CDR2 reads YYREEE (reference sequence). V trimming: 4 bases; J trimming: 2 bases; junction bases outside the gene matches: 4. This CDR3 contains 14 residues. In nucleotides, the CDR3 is TGTGCCAGCAGCGTCGGGACTAGCCCCTACGAGCAGTACTTC. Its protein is CASSVGTSPYEQYF. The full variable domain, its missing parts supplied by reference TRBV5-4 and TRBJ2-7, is ETGVTQSPTHLIKTRGQQVTLRCSSQSGHNTVSWYQQALGQGPQFIFQYYREEENGRGNFPPRFSGLQFPNYSSELNVNALELDDSALYLCASSVGTSPYEQYFGPGTRLTVT.

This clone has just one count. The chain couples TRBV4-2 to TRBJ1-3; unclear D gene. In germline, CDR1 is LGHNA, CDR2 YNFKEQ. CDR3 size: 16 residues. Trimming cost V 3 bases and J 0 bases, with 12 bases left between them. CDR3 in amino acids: CASSQTSRSSGNTIYF. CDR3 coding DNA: TGTGCCAGCAGCCAGACGTCTAGAAGCTCTGGAAACACCATATATTTT.